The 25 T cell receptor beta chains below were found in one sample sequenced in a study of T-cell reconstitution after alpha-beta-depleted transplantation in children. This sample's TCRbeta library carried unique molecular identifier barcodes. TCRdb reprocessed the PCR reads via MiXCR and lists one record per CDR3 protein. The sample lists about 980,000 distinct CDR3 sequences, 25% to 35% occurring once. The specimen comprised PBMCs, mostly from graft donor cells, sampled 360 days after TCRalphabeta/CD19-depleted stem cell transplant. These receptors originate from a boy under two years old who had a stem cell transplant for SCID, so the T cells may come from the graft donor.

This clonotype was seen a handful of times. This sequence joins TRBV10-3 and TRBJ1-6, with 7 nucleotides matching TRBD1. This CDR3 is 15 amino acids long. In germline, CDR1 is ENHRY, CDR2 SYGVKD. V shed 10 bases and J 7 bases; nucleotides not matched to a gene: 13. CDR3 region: CATRGTAKGNSPLHF. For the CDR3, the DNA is TGTGCCACCCGGGGGACAGCAAAAGGGAATTCACCCCTCCACTTT.

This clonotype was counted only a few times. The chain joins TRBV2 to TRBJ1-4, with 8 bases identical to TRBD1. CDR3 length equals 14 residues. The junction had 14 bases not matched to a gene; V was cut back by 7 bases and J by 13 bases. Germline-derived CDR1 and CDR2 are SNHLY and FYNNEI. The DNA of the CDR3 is TGTGCCAGCACCCAGACCGGGACAGGTCTTAGACTGTTTTTT. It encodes CASTQTGTGLRLFF.

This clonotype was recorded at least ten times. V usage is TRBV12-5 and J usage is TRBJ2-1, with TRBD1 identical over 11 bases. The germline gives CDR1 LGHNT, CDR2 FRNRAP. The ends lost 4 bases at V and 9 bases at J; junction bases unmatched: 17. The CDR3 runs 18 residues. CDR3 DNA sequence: TGTGCTAGTGGTTCCACTTCCTGGACAGGGGGCTATGGAGGTGAGCAGTTCTTC. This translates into CASGSTSWTGGYGGEQFF.

As DNA, the CDR3 is TGTGCCAGCAGTCCCCACAGGGGGAACATTCAGTACTTC. This gives the protein CASSPHRGNIQYF. The rearrangement uses TRBV12-3 or TRBV12-4 and TRBJ2-4, with 8 bases lining up with TRBD1. Trimming removed 5 bases from V and 7 bases from J; junction bases left unmatched: 4. The CDR3 sequence is 13 residues long.

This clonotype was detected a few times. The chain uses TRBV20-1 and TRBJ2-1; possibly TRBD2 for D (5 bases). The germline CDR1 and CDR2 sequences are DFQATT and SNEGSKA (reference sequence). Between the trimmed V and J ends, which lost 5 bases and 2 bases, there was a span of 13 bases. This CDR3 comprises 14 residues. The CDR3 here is CSAPSPWAYNEQFF. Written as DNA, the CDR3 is TGCAGTGCTCCTAGCCCCTGGGCCTACAATGAGCAGTTCTTC.

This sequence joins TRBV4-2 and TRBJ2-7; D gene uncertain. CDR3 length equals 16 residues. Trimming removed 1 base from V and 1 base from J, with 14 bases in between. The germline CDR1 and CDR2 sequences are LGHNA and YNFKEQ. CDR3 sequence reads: CASSQVSHPGSYEQYF. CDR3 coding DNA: TGTGCCAGCAGCCAAGTATCGCATCCTGGATCCTACGAGCAGTACTTC.

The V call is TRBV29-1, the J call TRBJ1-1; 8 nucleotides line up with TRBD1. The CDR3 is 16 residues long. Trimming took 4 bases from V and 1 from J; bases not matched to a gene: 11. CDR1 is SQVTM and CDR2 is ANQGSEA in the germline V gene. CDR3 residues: CSVARLRTGRNTEAFF. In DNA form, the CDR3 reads TGCAGCGTTGCCCGCCTGAGGACAGGGAGGAACACTGAAGCTTTCTTT.

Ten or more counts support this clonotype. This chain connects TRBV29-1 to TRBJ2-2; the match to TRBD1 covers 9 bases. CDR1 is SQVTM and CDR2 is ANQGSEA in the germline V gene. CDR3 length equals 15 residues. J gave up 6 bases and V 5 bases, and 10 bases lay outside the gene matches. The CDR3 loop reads CSVLKAHRGPGELFF. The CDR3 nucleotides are TGCAGCGTTCTCAAAGCGCACAGGGGGCCCGGGGAGCTGTTTTTT.

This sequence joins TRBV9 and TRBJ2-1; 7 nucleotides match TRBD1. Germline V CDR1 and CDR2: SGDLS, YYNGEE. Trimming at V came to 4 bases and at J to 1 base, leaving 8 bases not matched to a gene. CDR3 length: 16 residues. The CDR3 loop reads CASSPGQVGSYNEQFF. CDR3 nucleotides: TGTGCCAGCAGCCCTGGACAGGTTGGGTCCTACAATGAGCAGTTCTTC.

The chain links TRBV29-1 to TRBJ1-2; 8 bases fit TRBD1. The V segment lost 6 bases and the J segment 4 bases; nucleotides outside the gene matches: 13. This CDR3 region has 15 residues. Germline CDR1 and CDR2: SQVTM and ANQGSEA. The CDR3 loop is CSVYLSGGWGYGYTF. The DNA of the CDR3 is TGCAGCGTCTACCTATCAGGGGGCTGGGGCTATGGCTACACCTTC.

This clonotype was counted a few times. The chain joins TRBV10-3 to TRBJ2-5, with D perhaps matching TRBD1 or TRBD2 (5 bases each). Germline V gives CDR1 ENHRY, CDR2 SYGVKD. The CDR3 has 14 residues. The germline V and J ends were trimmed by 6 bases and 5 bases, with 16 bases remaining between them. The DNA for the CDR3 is TGTGCCATCAGACCGGGGTCTGAGGGGGAGACCCAGTACTTC. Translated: CAIRPGSEGETQYF.

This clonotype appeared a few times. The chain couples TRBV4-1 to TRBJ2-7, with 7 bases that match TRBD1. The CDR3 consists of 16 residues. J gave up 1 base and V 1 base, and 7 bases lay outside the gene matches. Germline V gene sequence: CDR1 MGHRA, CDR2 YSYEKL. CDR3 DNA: TGCGCCAGCAGCCAAGGGTACAGGGGCCGGTCCTACGAGCAGTACTTC. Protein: CASSQGYRGRSYEQYF.

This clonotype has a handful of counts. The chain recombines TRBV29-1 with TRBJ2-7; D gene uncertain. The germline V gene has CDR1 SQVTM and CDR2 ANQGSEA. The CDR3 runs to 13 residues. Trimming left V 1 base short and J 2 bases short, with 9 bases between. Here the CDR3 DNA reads TGCAGCGTTGAAGGGCAGTCTACCTACGAGCAGTACTTC. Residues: CSVEGQSTYEQYF.

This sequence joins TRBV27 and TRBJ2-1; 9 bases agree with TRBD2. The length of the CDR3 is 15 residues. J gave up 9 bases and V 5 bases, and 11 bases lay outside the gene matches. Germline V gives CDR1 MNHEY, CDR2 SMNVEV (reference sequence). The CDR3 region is CASSPQRGAGGEQFF. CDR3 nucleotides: TGTGCCAGCAGTCCACAGCGGGGGGCTGGCGGTGAGCAGTTCTTC.

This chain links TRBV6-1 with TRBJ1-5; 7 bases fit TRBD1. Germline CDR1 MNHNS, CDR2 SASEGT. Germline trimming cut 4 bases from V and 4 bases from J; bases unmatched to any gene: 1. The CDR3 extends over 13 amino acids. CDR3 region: CASSADRNQPQHF. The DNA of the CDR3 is TGTGCCAGCAGTGCGGACAGGAATCAGCCCCAGCATTTT.

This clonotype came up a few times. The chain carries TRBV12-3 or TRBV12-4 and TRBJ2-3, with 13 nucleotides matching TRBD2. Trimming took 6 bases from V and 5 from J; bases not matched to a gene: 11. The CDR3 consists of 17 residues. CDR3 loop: CASSFTGLAGDVDTQYF. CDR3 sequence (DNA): TGTGCCAGCAGCTTTACTGGACTAGCGGGGGACGTAGATACGCAGTATTTT.

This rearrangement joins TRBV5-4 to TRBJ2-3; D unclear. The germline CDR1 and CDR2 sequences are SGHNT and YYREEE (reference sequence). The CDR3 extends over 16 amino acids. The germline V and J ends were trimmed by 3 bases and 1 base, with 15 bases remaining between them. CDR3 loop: CASSSARSRGTDTQYF. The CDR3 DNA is TGTGCCAGCAGCTCCGCCCGGAGCCGGGGCACAGATACGCAGTATTTT.

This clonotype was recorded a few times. The CDR3 reads CASSLWGVANEQFF. CDR3 nucleotide sequence: TGCGCCAGCAGCTTGTGGGGGGTAGCGAATGAGCAGTTCTTC. The V and J genes are TRBV5-1 and TRBJ2-1; tentatively, D is TRBD2 (6 bases). Germline-derived CDR1 and CDR2 are SGHRS and YFSETQ. CDR3 length: 14 amino acids. The germline V and J ends were trimmed by 1 base and 7 bases, with 12 bases remaining between them. The whole variable domain, remainder taken from reference TRBV5-1 and TRBJ2-1, is KAGVTQTPRYLIKTRGQQVTLSCSPISGHRSVSWYQQTPGQGLQFLFEYFSETQRNKGNFPGRFSGRQFSNSRSEMNVSTLELGDSALYLCASSLWGVANEQFFGPGTRLTVL.

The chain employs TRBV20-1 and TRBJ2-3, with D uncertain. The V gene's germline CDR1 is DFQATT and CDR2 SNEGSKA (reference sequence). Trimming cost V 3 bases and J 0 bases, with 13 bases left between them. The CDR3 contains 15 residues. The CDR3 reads CSASGGPTSTDTQYF. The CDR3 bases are TGCAGTGCTAGTGGTGGACCGACTAGCACAGATACGCAGTATTTT.

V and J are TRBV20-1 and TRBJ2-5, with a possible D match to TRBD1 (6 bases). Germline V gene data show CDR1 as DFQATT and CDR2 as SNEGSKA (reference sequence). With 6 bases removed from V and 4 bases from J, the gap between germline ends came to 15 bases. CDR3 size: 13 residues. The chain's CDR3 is CSASTGMAETQYF. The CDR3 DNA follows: TGCAGTGCGTCAACAGGGATGGCAGAGACCCAGTACTTC.

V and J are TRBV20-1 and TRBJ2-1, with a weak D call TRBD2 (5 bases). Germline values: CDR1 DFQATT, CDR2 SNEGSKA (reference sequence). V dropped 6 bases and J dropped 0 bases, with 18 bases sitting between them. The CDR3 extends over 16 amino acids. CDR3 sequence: CSAPSGSSRSYNEQFF. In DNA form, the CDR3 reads TGCAGTGCCCCCTCGGGGTCGTCACGCTCCTACAATGAGCAGTTCTTC.

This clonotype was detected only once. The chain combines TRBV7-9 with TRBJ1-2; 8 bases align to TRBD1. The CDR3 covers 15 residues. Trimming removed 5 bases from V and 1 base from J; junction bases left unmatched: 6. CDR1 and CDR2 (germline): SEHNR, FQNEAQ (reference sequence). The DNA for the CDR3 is TGTGCCAGCAGCCCCGGCGGACAGGGTAACTATGGCTACACCTTC. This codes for CASSPGGQGNYGYTF.

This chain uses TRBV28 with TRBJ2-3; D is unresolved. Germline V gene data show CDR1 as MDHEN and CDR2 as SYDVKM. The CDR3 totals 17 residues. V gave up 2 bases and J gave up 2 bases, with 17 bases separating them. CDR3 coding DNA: TGTGCCAGCAGTTTACAAGGCTTCGTTTATCCCACAGATACGCAGTATTTT. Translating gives CASSLQGFVYPTDTQYF.

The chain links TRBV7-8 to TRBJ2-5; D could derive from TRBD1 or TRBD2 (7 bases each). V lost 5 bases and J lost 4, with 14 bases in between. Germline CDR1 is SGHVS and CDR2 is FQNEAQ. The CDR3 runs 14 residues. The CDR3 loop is CASSHRGLRETQYF. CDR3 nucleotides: TGTGCCAGCAGCCACAGGGGACTAAGAGAGACCCAGTACTTC.

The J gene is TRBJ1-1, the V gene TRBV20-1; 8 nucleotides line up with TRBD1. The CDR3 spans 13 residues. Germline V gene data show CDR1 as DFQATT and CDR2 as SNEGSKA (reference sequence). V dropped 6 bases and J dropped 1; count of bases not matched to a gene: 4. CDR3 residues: CSAGDRRNTEAFF. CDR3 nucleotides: TGCAGTGCGGGGGACAGGCGGAACACTGAAGCTTTCTTT.